This T cell receptor beta chain was obtained from a study of T cells in Graves' hyperthyroidism and ophthalmopathy. Amplification of TCR beta CDR3 regions was performed using RNA transcripts as template. HTBI primers were used for first-round RT-PCR of the TCR CDR3. TCRdb fed the multiplex PCR reads into MiXCR, producing one record per CDR3 protein. The repertoire has some 550,000 distinct CDR3 sequences, 16% of them found once; the top ten carry 2.5% to 4%. In germline, CDR1 is MGHRA, CDR2 YSYEKL. V lost 0 bases to trimming and J lost 1 base; unmatched junction nucleotides: 0. The CDR3 contains 15 residues. This clonotype has more than one count but fewer than ten. Its target is unknown. Whole-study findings and limits: Also found in blood were most expanded thyroid clonotypes above 0.001.

This sequence joins TRBV4-1 and TRBJ2-7; 10 nucleotides align to TRBD2. The clonotype was recovered from a woman aged 40 to 49 with Graves' ophthalmopathy. Sample: blood. DNA for the CDR3: TGCGCCAGCAGCCAAGATAGCGGGAGGTCCTACGAGCAGTACTTC. Amino acid sequence: CASSQDSGRSYEQYF.